This T cell receptor (beta chain) was documented in a study of blood T cell repertoires in COVID-19. For the study at large: Spain, Italy and the United States supplied samples that represented acute and convalescent COVID-19. The analysed material was cDNA or gDNA that came from T cells, B-cell-depleted T cells, or PBMCs.

Assay used: immunoSEQ multiplex PCR; TCRdb lists only in-frame clones, some missing. The sample has tens of thousands of clones; approximately 86% are singletons. The origin of this receptor is a woman aged 80 or over with acute or convalescent COVID-19. The sample was peripheral blood.

CDR3: CAISESVVAAFF. CDR3 coding DNA: TGTGCCATCAGTGAGTCGGTCGTCGCGGCTTTCTTT. The chain has TRBV10-3 and TRBJ1-1; no reliable D call. The CDR3 is made up of 12 amino acids. Germline loops: CDR1 ENHRY, CDR2 SYGVKD. Trimming took off 0 bases at V and 11 bases at J, with 10 bases between the two ends.